This TCR beta chain was captured in a study of OX40 agonist ivuxolimab in advanced cancers. Data came from immunoSEQ multiplex PCR; TCRdb stores just in-frame clones and leaves some out. The sample lists fewer than 110,000 clones, around 93% occurring once. Sample: CD4+ or CD8+ T cells sorted from blood, taken in a trial of the OX40 agonist ivuxolimab. This clonotype was sampled from an adult with an advanced solid tumor such as melanoma, head and neck, liver or kidney cancer.

CDR3 residues: CASSDPGGSTYNEQFF. The CDR3 DNA follows: TGTGCCAGCAGTGACCCCGGCGGTTCAACCTACAATGAGCAGTTCTTC. The J gene is TRBJ2-1, the V gene TRBV2; unclear D gene. CDR3 length: 16 residues. Germline CDR1 SNHLY, CDR2 FYNNEI. V lost 3 bases, J lost 2 bases, and 14 bases lay in between.